Listed here are 27 T cell receptor beta chains from one sample, sequenced in a study of graft-versus-host responses after intestinal transplantation. This table comes from immunoSEQ multiplex PCR, and its TCRdb copy is limited to in-frame clones, with some not included. The profile shows about 85,000 clones, about four fifths of them singletons. Their antigen targets remain unknown. Sequencing used unstimulated CD4+ T cells sorted from spleen or lymph node cells, obtained before intestinal transplant. The source of these receptors is a human donor who received an intestinal transplant.

This sequence joins TRBV6-1 and TRBJ2-7; D might be TRBD2 (7 bases). The germline V and J ends were trimmed by 3 bases and 3 bases, with 15 bases remaining between them. In germline, CDR1 is MNHNS, CDR2 SASEGT. The CDR3 runs 15 residues. The CDR3 DNA is TGTGCCAGCAGTGACGGGGCGGGGGCCCTCTACGAGCAGTACTTC. Translating gives CASSDGAGALYEQYF.

The V gene is TRBV5-1, the J gene TRBJ2-5; 10 bases map to TRBD1. This CDR3 has 15 residues. The J segment lost 3 bases and the V segment lost 3 bases, leaving 5 bases of the junction unmatched. Per the germline V gene, CDR1 is SGHRS and CDR2 is YFSETQ. CDR3 in DNA: TGCGCCAGCAGCTCCTCCGGGACAGGGGAAGAGACCCAGTACTTC. Residues: CASSSSGTGEETQYF.

In DNA form, the CDR3 reads TGTGCCAGCAGCCCTCAGCGGGGGAGCCAAGAGACCCAGTACTTC. This codes for CASSPQRGSQETQYF. V and J are TRBV4-2 and TRBJ2-5, with TRBD2 matching 8 bases. The V gene's germline CDR1 is LGHNA and CDR2 YNFKEQ. CDR3 length: 15 amino acids. J lost 1 base, V lost 4 bases, and 5 bases had no gene match.

On this clone: The junction departs from germline at one end; a sequencing error may be responsible. V gene TRBV7-7 combines with J gene TRBJ2-7; 7 nucleotides align to TRBD1. This CDR3 comprises 13 residues. Germline V lookup: CDR1 SSHAT, CDR2 FNYEAQ (reference sequence). The CDR3 here is CASSSGTAGEQYF. In DNA, the CDR3 is TGTGCTAGCAGCTCAGGGACAGCAGGCGAGCAGTACTTC.

In nucleotides, the CDR3 is TGTGCCAGCAGTGGAGGGGGCATGATCACAGATACGCAGTATTTT. As protein: CASSGGGMITDTQYF. The rearrangement joins TRBV6-6 to TRBJ2-3; the D gene is possibly TRBD1 (7 bases). V shed 5 bases and J shed 2 bases, with 14 bases lying between them. The CDR3 sequence is 15 residues long. The germline gives CDR1 MNHNY, CDR2 SVGAGI (reference sequence).

CDR3 amino acids: CASSQRPEATDTQYF. DNA of the CDR3: TGCGCCAGCAGCCAACGGCCAGAGGCCACAGATACGCAGTATTTT. This chain joins TRBV4-1 and TRBJ2-3, with D uncertain. In germline, CDR1 is MGHRA, CDR2 YSYEKL. The CDR3 runs 15 residues. Deletions cut 2 bases from V and 2 bases from J, with 11 bases between.

V is TRBV5-1 and J is TRBJ2-3, with 11 bases lining up with TRBD1. The CDR3 covers 15 residues. J gave up 1 base and V 4 bases, and 2 bases lay outside the gene matches. Germline V gene sequence: CDR1 SGHRS, CDR2 YFSETQ. CDR3 amino acids: CASSEGQGGTDTQYF. Here the CDR3 DNA reads TGCGCCAGCAGCGAGGGACAGGGGGGCACAGATACGCAGTATTTT.

This chain joins TRBV19 and TRBJ1-4; 9 nucleotides align to TRBD1. This CDR3 region has 14 residues. Germline values: CDR1 LNHDA, CDR2 SQIVND (reference sequence). V trimming: 5 bases; J trimming: 8 bases; junction bases outside the gene matches: 6. The CDR3 nucleotides read TGTGCCAGTAGTTCCCGGGACAGGGAAGAAAAACTGTTTTTT. Translating gives CASSSRDREEKLFF.

The chain couples TRBV27 to TRBJ2-2; 11 nucleotides line up with TRBD1. Germline trimming cut 2 bases from V and 4 bases from J; bases unmatched to any gene: 6. Germline V CDR1 and CDR2: MNHEY, SMNVEV (reference sequence). The CDR3 runs to 17 residues. The CDR3: CASSLRPGTGGTGELFF. The DNA of the CDR3 is TGTGCCAGCAGTTTACGCCCCGGGACAGGGGGCACCGGGGAGCTGTTTTTT.

This chain links TRBV7-2 with TRBJ2-4, with TRBD1 as a possible D gene (6 bases). Germline V gene data show CDR1 as SGHTA and CDR2 as FQGNSA. The CDR3 contains 15 residues. The V end lost 5 bases, the J end lost 3 bases, and 14 bases lay between the germline ends. The CDR3 coding sequence is TGTGCCAGCAGCCCTAGACAGGAACTCAAAAACATTCAGTACTTC. Translation: CASSPRQELKNIQYF.

The chain links TRBV6-1 to TRBJ1-1; possible D gene TRBD1, 5 bases. The V end lost 6 bases, the J end lost 1 base, and 12 bases lay between the germline ends. Germline values: CDR1 MNHNS, CDR2 SASEGT. This CDR3 is built from 14 residues. In DNA form, the CDR3 reads TGTGCCAGCAGGAGGGGACTTCAGAACACTGAAGCTTTCTTT. Translated, it gives CASRRGLQNTEAFF.

This clone was seen a single time. The V gene is TRBV27, the J gene TRBJ1-1; D not certain. Between the trimmed V and J ends, which lost 0 bases and 10 bases, there was a span of 12 bases. The length of the CDR3 is 13 residues. The germline gives CDR1 MNHEY, CDR2 SMNVEV (reference sequence). Written as DNA, the CDR3 is TGTGCCAGCAGTTTATCGACACAACAGACAGCTTTCTTT. Translation gives CASSLSTQQTAFF.

This clone was found once. This chain uses TRBV13 with TRBJ2-5; 15 positions match TRBD2. CDR3 size: 17 residues. The V gene end was trimmed by 5 bases and the J gene end by 5 bases; junction bases not matched to a gene: 9. Germline V CDR1 and CDR2: PRHDT, FYEKMQ (reference sequence). CDR3 nucleotide sequence: TGTGCCAGCAGCCCGGGACTAGCGGGGGGTGGTATCGAGACCCAGTACTTC. Translation: CASSPGLAGGGIETQYF. Full variable domain (missing parts from reference TRBV13 and TRBJ2-5): AAGVIQSPRHLIKEKRETATLKCYPIPRHDTVYWYQQGPGQDPQFLISFYEKMQSDKGSIPDRFSAQQFSDYHSELNMSSLELGDSALYFCASSPGLAGGGIETQYFGPGTRLLVL.

The sample holds a few counts of this clone. The chain joins TRBV5-1 to TRBJ2-7; 9 bases agree with TRBD2. The V segment lost 5 bases and the J segment 4 bases; nucleotides outside the gene matches: 10. Germline CDR1 reads SGHRS; CDR2 reads YFSETQ. The CDR3 covers 15 residues. The CDR3 region has the DNA TGCGCCAGCAGTTTTGCGACTAGCGGTCCTTACGAGCAGTACTTC. The encoded protein is CASSFATSGPYEQYF.

V usage is TRBV27 and J usage is TRBJ1-2; D possibly corresponds to TRBD1 (5 bases). CDR1 is MNHEY and CDR2 is SMNVEV in the germline V gene (reference sequence). This CDR3 has 14 amino acids. V dropped 7 bases and J dropped 5 bases, with 17 bases sitting between them. Here the CDR3 reads CASTKAGGLYGYTF. CDR3 DNA sequence: TGTGCCAGCACCAAGGCCGGGGGTCTGTATGGCTACACCTTC.

This chain uses TRBV28 with TRBJ2-6; tentatively, D is TRBD1 (6 bases). Germline CDR1 and CDR2: MDHEN and SYDVKM. This CDR3 has 15 residues. V lost 5 bases, J lost 0 bases, and 8 bases lay in between. CDR3 nucleotides: TGTGCCAGCAGTACACAGGGCTCTGGGGCCAACGTCCTGACTTTC. Its protein product is CASSTQGSGANVLTF.

This chain connects TRBV5-1 to TRBJ2-5, with a possible D match to TRBD1 (5 bases). CDR1 and CDR2 from the germline V gene are SGHRS and YFSETQ. With 2 bases removed from V and 3 bases from J, the gap between germline ends came to 8 bases. The CDR3 contains 13 residues. CDR3 loop: CASSFDSEETQYF. CDR3 nucleotides: TGCGCCAGCAGCTTTGACAGCGAAGAGACCCAGTACTTC.

V is TRBV25-1 and J is TRBJ2-1; 8 positions agree with TRBD2. The CDR3 length is 15 residues. Germline assignment: CDR1 MGHDK and CDR2 SYGVNS. Losses at the gene ends were 4 bases for V and 9 bases for J; bases not matched to a gene: 11. CDR3: CASSVESTGGAEQFF. CDR3 sequence (DNA): TGTGCCAGCAGTGTAGAATCGACGGGAGGGGCTGAGCAGTTCTTC.

The V and J genes are TRBV5-1 and TRBJ2-1; the match to TRBD1 covers 8 bases. The ends lost 6 bases at V and 1 base at J; junction bases unmatched: 9. Germline-derived CDR1 and CDR2 are SGHRS and YFSETQ. The CDR3 has 16 residues. CDR3: CASTPLDRGSYNEQFF. The CDR3 DNA is TGCGCCAGCACCCCCCTCGACAGGGGTTCCTACAATGAGCAGTTCTTC.

The chain combines TRBV28 with TRBJ2-7, with D perhaps matching TRBD1 (5 bases). CDR3 length: 12 residues. Trimming cost V 8 bases and J 3 bases, with 11 bases left between them. Germline assignment: CDR1 MDHEN and CDR2 SYDVKM. This CDR3 is CASQGGYYEQYF. As DNA, the CDR3 is TGTGCCAGCCAGGGCGGTTACTACGAGCAGTACTTC. Looking up the rest from reference TRBV28 and TRBJ2-7 gives the full variable domain: DVKVTQSSRYLVKRTGEKVFLECVQDMDHENMFWYRQDPGLGLRLIYFSYDVKMKEKGDIPEGYSVSREKKERFSLILESASTNQTSMYLCASQGGYYEQYFGPGTRLTVT.

The V call is TRBV28, the J call TRBJ1-1; D possibly corresponds to TRBD1 (6 bases). V lost 4 bases and J 0 bases, leaving 9 bases between the germline ends. The CDR3 consists of 14 residues. The V gene's germline CDR1 is MDHEN and CDR2 SYDVKM. CDR3 nucleotides: TGTGCCAGCAGTTCAGGACAGTTGAACACTGAAGCTTTCTTT. Translation: CASSSGQLNTEAFF.

This clone has at least ten counts. The chain employs TRBV6-5 and TRBJ2-7; TRBD1 might be the D (6 bases). Looked up from germline, CDR1 is MNHEY and CDR2 is SVGAGI. Trimming took 6 bases from V and 6 from J, leaving 18 bases between them. The CDR3 is 14 residues long. The CDR3 sequence: CASRRIQGLGEQYF. CDR3 sequence (DNA): TGTGCCAGCAGACGTATACAGGGTTTGGGCGAGCAGTACTTC.

This chain connects TRBV5-1 to TRBJ2-3, with 11 positions matching TRBD2. The V segment lost 0 bases and the J segment 3 bases; nucleotides outside the gene matches: 9. Germline-derived CDR1 and CDR2 are SGHRS and YFSETQ. The CDR3 is 18 residues long. CDR3 in DNA: TGCGCCAGCAGCTTGGACCCGACCGGGACTAGCGGAACAGATACGCAGTATTTT. Its protein is CASSLDPTGTSGTDTQYF.

This clone has a handful of counts. This sequence joins TRBV6-5 and TRBJ1-4, with 7 bases identical to TRBD1. CDR3 length equals 15 residues. The V gene end was trimmed by 4 bases and the J gene end by 7 bases; junction bases not matched to a gene: 9. Germline values: CDR1 MNHEY, CDR2 SVGAGI. DNA for the CDR3: TGTGCCAGCAGTTCCAGACAGGGATGGAGTGAAAAACTGTTTTTT. Protein product: CASSSRQGWSEKLFF.

The chain joins TRBV28 to TRBJ2-1; D might be TRBD1 (6 bases). The CDR3 contains 16 residues. The germline V gene encodes CDR1 MDHEN and CDR2 SYDVKM. The V and J ends lost 2 bases and 6 bases respectively, with 17 bases between them. Here the CDR3 reads CASSLGGSGGSNEQFF. The CDR3 DNA is TGTGCCAGCAGTTTAGGGGGCAGTGGGGGCTCCAATGAGCAGTTCTTC.

The chain combines TRBV6-4 with TRBJ2-3, with 7 positions matching TRBD1. Germline assignment: CDR1 MRHNA and CDR2 SNTAGT. Unmatched junction bases numbered 8, after V lost 3 bases and J lost 11 bases. The CDR3 totals 13 residues. The CDR3 DNA reads TGTGCCAGCAGTGATTTAGGGGGCACAGAGCAGTATTTT. Its translation: CASSDLGGTEQYF.

The CDR3 nucleotides read TGCGCCAGCAGCCAAGAATTTAACCCCGGGGGATCGAATGAAAAACTGTTTTTT. Translated: CASSQEFNPGGSNEKLFF. The chain has TRBV4-1 and TRBJ1-4; possibly TRBD1 for D (5 bases). V lost 0 bases and J lost 5, with 19 bases in between. Looked up from germline, CDR1 is MGHRA and CDR2 is YSYEKL. The CDR3 contains 18 residues.